This TCR beta chain was obtained from a study of CD8+ T cells in alopecia areata. The wider study: Treated patients were dosed with oral tofacitinib, taking 5 to 10 mg twice daily. General study findings and limits: Scalp and blood retained many expanded lesional clones during tofacitinib.

Deletions cut 2 bases from V and 4 bases from J, with 9 bases between. From germline, CDR1 is SQVTM and CDR2 ANQGSEA. The CDR3 sequence is 13 residues long. Noted treatment: oral pan-JAK inhibitor, 5-10 mg twice daily. Following RNA extraction, reverse transcription yielded cDNA that acted as the sequencing template. Some clones are missing from TCRdb's copy, which holds only in-frame ones; the method was immunoSEQ multiplex PCR. Among about 220,000 clones listed, less than 75% were seen once. Points on this clone: Its antigen is undetermined.

The chain employs TRBV29-1 and TRBJ2-4, with D possibly matching TRBD1 (6 bases). This receptor was identified in a human donor with alopecia areata. This specimen consisted of CD4+ T cells sorted from blood, obtained at week 4, from a patient treated with tofacitinib. CDR3 region: CSVEHGQKNIQYF. CDR3 in DNA: TGCAGCGTTGAACATGGACAGAAAAACATTCAGTACTTC.